This T cell receptor beta chain originates from a study of T-cell reconstitution after alpha-beta-depleted transplantation in children. This CDR3 contains 15 residues. Germline CDR1 and CDR2: MNHEY and SVGEGT. V lost 5 bases to trimming and J lost 5 bases; unmatched junction nucleotides: 8. In this sample, this clonotype turned up a few times. The TCRbeta library incorporated unique molecular identifiers. Each CDR3 protein gets one entry after TCRdb re-called the PCR reads with MiXCR. Among about 400,000 distinct CDR3 sequences listed, over 20% were seen once. This receptor was taken from a human donor who donated a stem cell graft to a child with acute myeloid leukemia. Here the sequenced sample was PBMCs from the stem cell graft donor, taken from the stem cell graft. The rearrangement links TRBV6-2 or TRBV6-3 to TRBJ2-3, with TRBD1 matching over 9 bases. The CDR3 DNA reads as TGTGCCAGCAGTACCAGGACAGGGGTGGTAGATACGCAGTATTTT. Translated: CASSTRTGVVDTQYF.